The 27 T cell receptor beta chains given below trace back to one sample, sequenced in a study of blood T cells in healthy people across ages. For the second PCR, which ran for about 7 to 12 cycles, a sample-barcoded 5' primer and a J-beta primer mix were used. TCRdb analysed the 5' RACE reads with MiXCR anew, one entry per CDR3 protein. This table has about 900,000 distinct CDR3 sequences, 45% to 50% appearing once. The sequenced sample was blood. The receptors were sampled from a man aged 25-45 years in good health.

CDR3 bases: TGTGCCAGCAGCGCCCCAAGAGCGGGGGGGCCCTATGAGCAGTTCTTC. It is translated as CASSAPRAGGPYEQFF. This chain connects TRBV3-1 to TRBJ2-1; TRBD2 aligns across 10 bases. The germline V gene has CDR1 LGHDT and CDR2 YNNKEL (reference sequence). V dropped 5 bases and J dropped 8; count of bases not matched to a gene: 12. The CDR3 has 16 residues.

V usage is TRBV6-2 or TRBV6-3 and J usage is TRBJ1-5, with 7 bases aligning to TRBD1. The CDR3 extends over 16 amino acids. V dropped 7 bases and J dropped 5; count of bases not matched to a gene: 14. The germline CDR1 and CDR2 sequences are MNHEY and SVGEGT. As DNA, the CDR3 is TGTGCCAGCAAGGCCCGGACAGGACGGGATCATCAGCCCCAGCATTTT. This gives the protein CASKARTGRDHQPQHF.

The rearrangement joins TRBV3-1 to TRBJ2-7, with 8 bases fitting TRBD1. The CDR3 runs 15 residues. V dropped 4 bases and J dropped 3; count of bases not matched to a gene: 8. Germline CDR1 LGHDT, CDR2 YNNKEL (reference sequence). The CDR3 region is CASSRPGQGFYEQYF. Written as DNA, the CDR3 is TGTGCCAGCAGCCGACCTGGACAGGGCTTCTACGAGCAGTACTTC.

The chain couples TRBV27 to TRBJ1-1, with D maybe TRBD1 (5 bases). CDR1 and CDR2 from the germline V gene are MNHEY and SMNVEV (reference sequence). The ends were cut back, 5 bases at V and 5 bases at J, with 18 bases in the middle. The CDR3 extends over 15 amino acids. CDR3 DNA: TGTGCCAGCAGTCCCATATCGCCTGGGGGTACTGAAGCTTTCTTT. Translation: CASSPISPGGTEAFF.

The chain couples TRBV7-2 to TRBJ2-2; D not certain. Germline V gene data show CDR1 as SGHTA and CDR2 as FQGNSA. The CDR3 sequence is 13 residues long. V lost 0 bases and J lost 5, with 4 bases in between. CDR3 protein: CASSLATTGELFF. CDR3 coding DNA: TGTGCCAGCAGCTTAGCAACAACCGGGGAGCTGTTTTTT.

The CDR3 loop is CASSETGRQFF. Written as DNA, the CDR3 is TGCGCCAGCAGCGAAACCGGACGGCAGTTCTTC. The rearrangement joins TRBV5-1 to TRBJ2-1; D remains ambiguous. The ends were cut back, 4 bases at V and 12 bases at J, with 11 bases in the middle. CDR3 size: 11 residues. Germline lookup yields CDR1 SGHRS and CDR2 YFSETQ.

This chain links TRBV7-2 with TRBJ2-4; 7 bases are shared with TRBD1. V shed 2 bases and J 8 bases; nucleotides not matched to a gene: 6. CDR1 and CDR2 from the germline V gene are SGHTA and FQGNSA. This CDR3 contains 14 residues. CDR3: CASSLRGREDIQYF. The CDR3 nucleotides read TGTGCCAGCAGCTTAAGGGGGCGCGAGGACATTCAGTACTTC.

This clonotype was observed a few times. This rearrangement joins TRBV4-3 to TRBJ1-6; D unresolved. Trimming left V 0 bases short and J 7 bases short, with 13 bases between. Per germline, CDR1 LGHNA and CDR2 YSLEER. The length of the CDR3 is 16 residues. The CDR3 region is CASSQEVGFPNSPLHF. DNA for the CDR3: TGCGCCAGCAGCCAAGAGGTCGGCTTCCCGAATTCACCCCTCCACTTT.

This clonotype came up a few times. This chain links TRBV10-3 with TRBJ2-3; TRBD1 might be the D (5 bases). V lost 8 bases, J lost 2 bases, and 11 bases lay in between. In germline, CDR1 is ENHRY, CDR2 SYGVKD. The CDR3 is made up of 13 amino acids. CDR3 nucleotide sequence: TGTGCCATCCTGACAGCCGACACAGATACGCAGTATTTT. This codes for CAILTADTDTQYF.

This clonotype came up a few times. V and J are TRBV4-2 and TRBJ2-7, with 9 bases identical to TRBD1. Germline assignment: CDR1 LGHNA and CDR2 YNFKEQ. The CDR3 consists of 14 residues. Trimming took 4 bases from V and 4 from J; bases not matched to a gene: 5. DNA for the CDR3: TGTGCCAGCAGCCGCCGGACAGGGGCATACGAGCAGTACTTC. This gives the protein CASSRRTGAYEQYF.

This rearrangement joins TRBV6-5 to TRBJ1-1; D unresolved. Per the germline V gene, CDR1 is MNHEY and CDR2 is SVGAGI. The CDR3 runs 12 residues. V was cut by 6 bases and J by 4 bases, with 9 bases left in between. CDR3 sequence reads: CASRGDRTEAFF. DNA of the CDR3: TGTGCCAGCAGGGGTGATCGCACTGAAGCTTTCTTT.

The CDR3 nucleotides read TGTGCCAGCACCCAGGCTCAGCGGGGGGGCGGCAATGAGCAGTTCTTC. The encoded protein is CASTQAQRGGGNEQFF. This sequence joins TRBV12-3 or TRBV12-4 and TRBJ2-1; 10 bases map to TRBD2. V dropped 7 bases and J dropped 6; count of bases not matched to a gene: 12. The CDR3 totals 16 residues.

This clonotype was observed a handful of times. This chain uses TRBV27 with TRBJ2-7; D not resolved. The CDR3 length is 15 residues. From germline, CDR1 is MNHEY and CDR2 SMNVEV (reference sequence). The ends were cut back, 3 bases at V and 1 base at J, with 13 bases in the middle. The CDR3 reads CASSFSSALSYEQYF. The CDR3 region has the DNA TGTGCCAGCAGTTTTTCCAGTGCGCTTTCCTACGAGCAGTACTTC.

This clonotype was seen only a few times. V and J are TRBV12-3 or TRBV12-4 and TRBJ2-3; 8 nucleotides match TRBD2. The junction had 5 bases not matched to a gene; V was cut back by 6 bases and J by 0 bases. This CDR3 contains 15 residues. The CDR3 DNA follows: TGTGCCAGCAGCCCACTAGCGGCTAGCACAGATACGCAGTATTTT. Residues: CASSPLAASTDTQYF.

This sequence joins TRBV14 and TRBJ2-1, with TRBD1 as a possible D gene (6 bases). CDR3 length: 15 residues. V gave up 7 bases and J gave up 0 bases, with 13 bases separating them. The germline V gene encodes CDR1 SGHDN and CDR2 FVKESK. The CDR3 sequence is CASTHRTDSYNEQFF. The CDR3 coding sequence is TGTGCCAGCACCCATAGGACAGACTCCTACAATGAGCAGTTCTTC. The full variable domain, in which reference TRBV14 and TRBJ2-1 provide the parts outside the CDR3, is EAGVTQFPSHSVIEKGQTVTLRCDPISGHDNLYWYRRVMGKEIKFLLHFVKESKQDESGMPNNRFLAERTGGTYSTLKVQPAELEDSGVYFCASTHRTDSYNEQFFGPGTRLTVL.

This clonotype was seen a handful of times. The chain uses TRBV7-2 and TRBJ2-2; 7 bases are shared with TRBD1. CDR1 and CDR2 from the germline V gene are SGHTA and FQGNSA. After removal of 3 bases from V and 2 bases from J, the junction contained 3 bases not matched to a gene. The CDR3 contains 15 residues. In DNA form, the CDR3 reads TGTGCCAGCAGCTTGGGGGACAGCAACACCGGGGAGCTGTTTTTT. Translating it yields CASSLGDSNTGELFF.

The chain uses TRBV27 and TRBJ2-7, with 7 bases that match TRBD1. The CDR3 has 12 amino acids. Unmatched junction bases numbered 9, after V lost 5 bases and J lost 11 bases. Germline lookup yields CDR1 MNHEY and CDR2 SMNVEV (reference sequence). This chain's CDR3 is CASSALTGIEYF. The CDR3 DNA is TGTGCCAGCAGTGCCTTGACAGGGATTGAGTACTTC.

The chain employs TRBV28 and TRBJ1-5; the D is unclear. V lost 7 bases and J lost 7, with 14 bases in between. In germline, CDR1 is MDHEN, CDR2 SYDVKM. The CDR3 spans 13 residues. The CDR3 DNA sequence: TGTGCCAGCATACCTCAGGCGCAGCAGCCCCAGCATTTT. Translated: CASIPQAQQPQHF.

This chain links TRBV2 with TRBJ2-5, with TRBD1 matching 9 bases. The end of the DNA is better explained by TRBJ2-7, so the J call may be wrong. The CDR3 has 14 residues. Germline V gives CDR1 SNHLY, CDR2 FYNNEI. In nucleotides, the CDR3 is TGTGCCAGCAGAGCCGGGACAGGGCCCTACGAGCAGTACTTC. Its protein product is CASRAGTGPYEQYF.

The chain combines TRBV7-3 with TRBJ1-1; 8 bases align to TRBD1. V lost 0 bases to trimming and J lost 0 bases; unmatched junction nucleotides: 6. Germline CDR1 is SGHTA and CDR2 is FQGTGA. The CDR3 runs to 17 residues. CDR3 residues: CASSLTGTGYMNTEAFF. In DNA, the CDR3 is TGTGCCAGCAGCTTAACTGGGACAGGTTATATGAACACTGAAGCTTTCTTT.

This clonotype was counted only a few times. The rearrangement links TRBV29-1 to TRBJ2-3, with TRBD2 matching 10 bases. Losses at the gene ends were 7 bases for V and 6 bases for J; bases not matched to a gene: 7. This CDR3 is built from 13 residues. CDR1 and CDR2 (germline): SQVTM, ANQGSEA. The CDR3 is CSAQLAGRDTQYF. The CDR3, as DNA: TGCAGCGCCCAACTAGCGGGAAGGGATACGCAGTATTTT.

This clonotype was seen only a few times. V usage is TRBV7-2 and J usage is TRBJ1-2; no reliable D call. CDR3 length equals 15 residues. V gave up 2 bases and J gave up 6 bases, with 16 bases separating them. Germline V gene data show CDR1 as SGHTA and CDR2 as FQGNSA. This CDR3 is CASSLIPTDPHGYTF. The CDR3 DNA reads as TGTGCCAGCAGCTTAATCCCCACGGACCCCCATGGCTACACCTTC.

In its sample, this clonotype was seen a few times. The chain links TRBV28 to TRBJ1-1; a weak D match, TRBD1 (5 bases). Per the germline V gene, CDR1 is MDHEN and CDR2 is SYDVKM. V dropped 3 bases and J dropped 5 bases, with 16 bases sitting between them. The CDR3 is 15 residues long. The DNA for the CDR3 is TGTGCCAGCAGTTTCCCCGGGACCTTGGGAACTGAAGCTTTCTTT. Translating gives CASSFPGTLGTEAFF.

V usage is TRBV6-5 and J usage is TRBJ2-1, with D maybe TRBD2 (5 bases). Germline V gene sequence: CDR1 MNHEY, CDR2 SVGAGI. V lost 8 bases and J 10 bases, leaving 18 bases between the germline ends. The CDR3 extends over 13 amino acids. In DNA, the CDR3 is TGTGCCAGCGGAGGAGAGGGAAACGGGGAGCAGTTCTTC. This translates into CASGGEGNGEQFF.

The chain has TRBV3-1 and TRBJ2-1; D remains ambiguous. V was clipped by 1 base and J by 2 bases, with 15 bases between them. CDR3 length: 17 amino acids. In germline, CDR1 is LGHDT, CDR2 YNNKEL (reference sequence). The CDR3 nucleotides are TGTGCCAGCAGCCAAGTCCCCCGGTCCCTAGCCTACAATGAGCAGTTCTTC. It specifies CASSQVPRSLAYNEQFF.

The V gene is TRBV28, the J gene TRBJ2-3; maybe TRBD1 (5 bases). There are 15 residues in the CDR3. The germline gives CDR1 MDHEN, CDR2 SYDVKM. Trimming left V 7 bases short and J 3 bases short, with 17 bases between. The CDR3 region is CASTAGLGETDTQYF. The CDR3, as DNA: TGTGCCAGCACCGCAGGGCTGGGCGAAACAGATACGCAGTATTTT.

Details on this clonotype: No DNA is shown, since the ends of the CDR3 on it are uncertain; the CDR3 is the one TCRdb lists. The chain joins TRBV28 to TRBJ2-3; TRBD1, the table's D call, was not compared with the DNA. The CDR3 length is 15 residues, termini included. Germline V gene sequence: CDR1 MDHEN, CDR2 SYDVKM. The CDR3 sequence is CDPGAPYTCTDTQYF.